The rows below give T cell receptor beta chains drawn from one sample of a study of metastatic and nonmetastatic thyroid tumors. TCRdb reanalyzed the PCR reads via MiXCR. The sample contains tens of thousands of clones, about 21% of which appear only once. Sequenced input: blood. The receptors derive from a female donor with papillary thyroid cancer or a benign thyroid nodule (not recorded which). Some clones in this sample may be carry-over from other donors' samples. Both conserved end residues are part of each CDR3. Fields, in order: J gene, V gene, clone size, D gene, CDR3 DNA, CDR3 protein. A D gene is named only where the DNA matches it firmly. The listing skips clone size in some rows; elsewhere it reads once, few, many or a size class.

J: TRBJ1-1; V: TRBV6-1; size: few; D: NA; DNA: TGTGCCAGCAGTGGGGGAGCGAGGACTGAAGCTTTCTTT; CDR3: CASSGGARTEAFF
J: TRBJ2-7; V: TRBV6-5; size: NA; D: TRBD2; DNA: TGTGCCAGCAGTTCAGCGGGAGTAGGAGACGAGCAGTACTTC; CDR3: CASSSAGVGDEQYF
J: TRBJ1-2; V: TRBV6-1; size: NA; D: TRBD1; DNA: TGTGCCAGCAGTGGACAGGGGTTTGGCTACACCTTC; CDR3: CASSGQGFGYTF
J: TRBJ2-1; V: TRBV19; size: many; D: TRBD2; DNA: TGTGCCAGTAGATACAGGCTAGCGGGGGGGCCGGGCAATGAGCAGTTCTTC; CDR3: CASRYRLAGGPGNEQFF
J: TRBJ2-3; V: TRBV7-9; size: many; D: TRBD1; DNA: TGTGCCAGCAGCTTGGACAGGGAGTATCTAGATACGCAGTATTTT; CDR3: CASSLDREYLDTQYF
J: TRBJ2-2; V: TRBV6-5; size: medium-sized; D: NA; DNA: TGTGCCAGCAGTTACTCGATAGGCGGGGAGCTGTTTTTT; CDR3: CASSYSIGGELFF
J: TRBJ1-4; V: TRBV20-1; size: many; D: TRBD1; DNA: TGCAGTGCTGGACGGACAGGGGCTAATGAAAAACTGTTTTTT; CDR3: CSAGRTGANEKLFF
J: TRBJ2-5; V: TRBV6-2/TRBV6-3; size: many; D: NA; DNA: TGTGCCAGCAGAGCTCGAACCGGGGCAGGGCAAGAGACCCAGTACTTC; CDR3: CASRARTGAGQETQYF
J: TRBJ2-2; V: TRBV19; size: many; D: TRBD2; DNA: TGTGCCAGTAAGACTAGCGGGGCCACAAACACCGGGGAGCTGTTTTTT; CDR3: CASKTSGATNTGELFF
J: TRBJ1-2; V: TRBV6-1; size: medium-sized; D: TRBD1; DNA: TGTGCCAGCAGTGAAGGACAGGGGGTTGGCTACACCTTC; CDR3: CASSEGQGVGYTF
J: TRBJ1-6; V: TRBV7-2; size: many; D: NA; DNA: TGTGCCAGCAGCTTCCCAGGGAATTCACCCCTCCACTTT; CDR3: CASSFPGNSPLHF
J: TRBJ2-5; V: TRBV5-1; size: few; D: NA; DNA: TGCGCCAGCAGCCCCTTGAGTGGGGAGACCCAGTACTTC; CDR3: CASSPLSGETQYF
J: TRBJ1-5; V: TRBV6-1; size: many; D: NA; DNA: TGTGCCAGCAGCTGGACATCTAATCAGCCCCAGCATTTT; CDR3: CASSWTSNQPQHF
J: TRBJ2-3; V: TRBV5-1; size: NA; D: TRBD2; DNA: TGCGCCAGCAGCTGGAGCGGGATCACAGATACGCAGTATTTT; CDR3: CASSWSGITDTQYF
J: TRBJ1-2; V: TRBV7-9; size: many; D: TRBD1; DNA: TGTGCCAGCAGCCCGACAGGGACTAACTATGGCTACACCTTC; CDR3: CASSPTGTNYGYTF
J: TRBJ1-5; V: TRBV12-3/TRBV12-4; size: NA; D: NA; DNA: TGTGCCATCAGTCAAGGGGTCAATCAGCCCCAGCATTTT; CDR3: CAISQGVNQPQHF
J: TRBJ1-4; V: TRBV4-3; size: NA; D: NA; DNA: TGCGCCAGCATCTCTATGGGATTGGATGAGAAACTGTTTTTT; CDR3: CASISMGLDEKLFF
J: TRBJ2-3; V: TRBV20-1; size: many; D: TRBD1; DNA: TGCAGTGCAAGACAGGGGGCTGGTTCAGATACGCAGTATTTT; CDR3: CSARQGAGSDTQYF
J: TRBJ2-3; V: TRBV6-4; size: few; D: TRBD2; DNA: TGTGCCAGCAGACCGACTAGCGGGACGGCAGATACGCAGTATTTT; CDR3: CASRPTSGTADTQYF
J: TRBJ2-2; V: TRBV30; size: NA; D: NA; DNA: TGTGCCTGGAACCCGGACAGTTACACCGGGGAGCTGTTTTTT; CDR3: CAWNPDSYTGELFF
J: TRBJ2-7; V: TRBV19; size: medium-sized; D: NA; DNA: TGTGCCAGTAGTTTAACCGGGAGCGAGCAGTACTTC; CDR3: CASSLTGSEQYF
J: TRBJ2-1; V: TRBV5-1; size: many; D: NA; DNA: TGCGCCAGCAGCTCGGAGGGGGGTAAATCCTACAATGAGCAGTTCTTC; CDR3: CASSSEGGKSYNEQFF
J: TRBJ2-1; V: TRBV11-2; size: few; D: NA; DNA: TGTGCCAGCAGCTTAGTTTTCAGACACGAGGGGGGCAATGAGCAGTTCTTC; CDR3: CASSLVFRHEGGNEQFF
J: TRBJ2-1; V: TRBV7-2; size: NA; D: TRBD2; DNA: TGTGCCAGCAGCTTAGCCTTTCGGGGGGGCCTCTACAATGAGCAGTTCTTC; CDR3: CASSLAFRGGLYNEQFF
J: TRBJ1-3; V: TRBV10-3; size: many; D: NA; DNA: TGTGCCATCAGTGACCGAGGATTTCTAACAGGGTCTGGAAACACCATATATTTT; CDR3: CAISDRGFLTGSGNTIYF
J: TRBJ2-7; V: TRBV6-5; size: NA; D: TRBD1; DNA: TGTGCCAGCATCCCACAGGTAGGGGGCCTGAACGAGCAGTACTTC; CDR3: CASIPQVGGLNEQYF
J: TRBJ2-3; V: TRBV7-3; size: many; D: NA; DNA: TGTGCCAGCAGCCCCTCGGTAGGGATGGTAGCAGATACGCAGTATTTT; CDR3: CASSPSVGMVADTQYF
J: TRBJ2-2; V: TRBV25-1; size: few; D: NA; DNA: TGTGCCAGCAGTGTTCCAGGGAACACCGGGGAGCTGTTTTTT; CDR3: CASSVPGNTGELFF
J: TRBJ1-6; V: TRBV27; size: few; D: NA; DNA: TGTGCCAGCAGTTTTTTATTGGGCTCTACCCTCCACTTT; CDR3: CASSFLLGSTLHF
J: TRBJ2-3; V: TRBV2; size: NA; D: TRBD2; DNA: TGTGCCAGCATTAGGGGACTAGCGGTTAGCACAGATACGCAGTATTTT; CDR3: CASIRGLAVSTDTQYF
J: TRBJ2-3; V: TRBV2; size: many; D: NA; DNA: TGTGCCAGCTTGGGGGGACCCACAGATACGCAGTATTTT; CDR3: CASLGGPTDTQYF
J: TRBJ1-1; V: TRBV6-2/TRBV6-3; size: few; D: NA; DNA: TGTGCCAGCAGGACGACAGGAACGTTAGGGTTAAACACTGAAGCTTTCTTT; CDR3: CASRTTGTLGLNTEAFF
J: TRBJ1-2; V: TRBV5-1; size: NA; D: TRBD1; DNA: TGCGCCAGCAGCTCGGGACAGGGGGCAGTCTATGGCTACACCTTC; CDR3: CASSSGQGAVYGYTF
J: TRBJ1-1; V: TRBV10-1; size: many; D: NA; DNA: TGCGCCAGCAGTGACTCTGGACAGAGTGAAGCTTTCTTT; CDR3: CASSDSGQSEAFF
J: TRBJ2-3; V: TRBV7-9; size: many; D: TRBD2; DNA: TGTGCCAGCAGCCCGCGGGAGGCTAGCACAGATACGCAGTATTTT; CDR3: CASSPREASTDTQYF
J: TRBJ2-7; V: TRBV27; size: few; D: NA; DNA: TGTGCCAGCAGCCCCGACTTTCTGAGCTCCTACGAGCAGTACTTC; CDR3: CASSPDFLSSYEQYF
J: TRBJ2-1; V: TRBV6-1; size: NA; D: NA; DNA: TGTGCCACCAAGGGGATGAGCTCCTACAATGAGCAGTTCTTC; CDR3: CATKGMSSYNEQFF
J: TRBJ2-3; V: TRBV12-3/TRBV12-4; size: NA; D: NA; DNA: TGTGCCAGCAGTTTAGAAGAGGCGGGTGTTCAAACAGATACGCAGTATTTT; CDR3: CASSLEEAGVQTDTQYF
J: TRBJ1-2; V: TRBV7-2; size: NA; D: NA; DNA: TGTGCCAGCAGCTTACCGCAGGGCTATGGCTACACCTTC; CDR3: CASSLPQGYGYTF
J: TRBJ1-5; V: TRBV18; size: NA; D: TRBD1; DNA: TGTGCCAGCTCACGGGACAGGGGGCAGTGGGGCAATCAGCCCCAGCATTTT; CDR3: CASSRDRGQWGNQPQHF
J: TRBJ1-1; V: TRBV19; size: many; D: NA; DNA: TGTGCCAGTCATAAGAGGCAGGCCACTGAAGCTTTCTTT; CDR3: CASHKRQATEAFF
J: TRBJ2-2; V: TRBV6-1; size: medium-sized; D: TRBD1; DNA: TGTGCCAGCAGTAAAACTACAGGGGGCACCGGGGAGCTGTTTTTT; CDR3: CASSKTTGGTGELFF
J: TRBJ1-2; V: TRBV25-1; size: many; D: NA; DNA: TGTGCCAGCAAAACAGGGACAAGTGGCTACACCTTC; CDR3: CASKTGTSGYTF
J: TRBJ1-2; V: TRBV20-1; size: NA; D: NA; DNA: TGCAGTGCTTCCCCAGGGACGGCCGGAAGCTACACCTTC; CDR3: CSASPGTAGSYTF
J: TRBJ2-2; V: TRBV6-1; size: NA; D: NA; DNA: TGTGCCAGCACCTTCTCTGGGGGGAATACTGGGGAGCTGTTTTTT; CDR3: CASTFSGGNTGELFF
J: TRBJ1-6; V: TRBV7-2; size: NA; D: NA; DNA: TGTGCCAGCAGCCACCGGGACGGGAATTCACCCCTCCACTTT; CDR3: CASSHRDGNSPLHF
J: TRBJ1-3; V: TRBV9; size: many; D: NA; DNA: TGTGCCAGCAGCGTAGATGGACACTCTGGAAACACCATATATTTT; CDR3: CASSVDGHSGNTIYF
J: TRBJ2-7; V: TRBV11-2; size: NA; D: NA; DNA: TGTGCCAGCAGCTCGAGAGGGGGCGATAGGCGGGGATTAAACGAGCAGTACTTC; CDR3: CASSSRGGDRRGLNEQYF
J: TRBJ1-2; V: TRBV28; size: few; D: TRBD1; DNA: TGTGCCAGCAGTCTTTTCCGAATCCGGGACAGGGCCAACTATGGCTACACCTTC; CDR3: CASSLFRIRDRANYGYTF
J: TRBJ2-1; V: TRBV2; size: NA; D: NA; DNA: TGTGCCAGCCGGGACTCCTTCGATGAGCAGTTCTTC; CDR3: CASRDSFDEQFF
J: TRBJ2-7; V: TRBV3-1; size: NA; D: TRBD1; DNA: TGTGCCAGCAGCCAAGAAGAAGGAGGCAGGGGGTACTACGAGCAGTACTTC; CDR3: CASSQEEGGRGYYEQYF
J: TRBJ1-2; V: TRBV6-1; size: many; D: NA; DNA: TGTGCCAGCAGCCGTGACCCGGGACAACTCTATGGCTACACCTTC; CDR3: CASSRDPGQLYGYTF
J: TRBJ1-6; V: TRBV11-2; size: NA; D: NA; DNA: TGTGCCAGCAGCTTGTCAGACAGTAGGAATTCACCCCTCCACTTT; CDR3: CASSLSDSRNSPLHF
J: TRBJ2-5; V: TRBV19; size: many; D: TRBD1; DNA: TGTGCCAGTAGTATCGGGGACAGGGCTGGCGGGACCCAGTACTTC; CDR3: CASSIGDRAGGTQYF
J: TRBJ2-1; V: TRBV20-1; size: many; D: NA; DNA: TGCAGTGCCAACTCGGGACAAGGAAACAATGAGCAGTTCTTC; CDR3: CSANSGQGNNEQFF
J: TRBJ1-1; V: TRBV20-1; size: many; D: NA; DNA: TGCAGTGCGTCTCCTAGCAGGAACACTGAAGCTTTCTTT; CDR3: CSASPSRNTEAFF
J: TRBJ2-1; V: TRBV19; size: many; D: TRBD2; DNA: TGTGCCAGTAGTCCATCGGGACTAGCGGGGGACTACAATGAGCAGTTCTTC; CDR3: CASSPSGLAGDYNEQFF
J: TRBJ2-7; V: TRBV4-3; size: NA; D: TRBD1; DNA: TGCGCCAGCAGTCCGGACAGGGACATATACGAGCAGTACTTC; CDR3: CASSPDRDIYEQYF
J: TRBJ2-3; V: TRBV10-1; size: NA; D: TRBD2; DNA: TGCGCCAGCAGTCAGAGCGGGATCGGAACAGATACGCAGTATTTT; CDR3: CASSQSGIGTDTQYF
J: TRBJ2-1; V: TRBV19; size: many; D: NA; DNA: TGTGCCAGTAGGACTTTCTACAATGAGCAGTTCTTC; CDR3: CASRTFYNEQFF